Each of the 12 T cell receptor beta chains below was sequenced from the same sample in a study of cytomegalovirus exposure and HLA in healthy donors. Researchers ran the PCR with 60 Vbeta and 13 Jbeta primers. Profiled with immunoSEQ multiplex PCR; TCRdb holds only in-frame clones, not every one. This sample yields under 150,000 clones, of which around 80% are seen a single time; nearly 9.5% belongs to the top ten. The sequenced material came from PBMCs. These receptors all come from a woman aged 45-65 years in good health and CMV-seropositive.

Notes on this clone: The sample carries other DNA sequences with the same CDR3. This chain joins TRBV4-3 and TRBJ2-1; 8 bases align to TRBD1. With V trimmed by 3 bases and J by 0 bases, 7 bases remained unmatched. The length of the CDR3 is 17 residues. Germline CDR1 reads LGHNA; CDR2 reads YSLEER. CDR3 bases: TGCGCCAGCAGCCACCGGCAGGGGGCGGACTCCTACAATGAGCAGTTCTTC. Amino acids: CASSHRQGADSYNEQFF.

The rearrangement uses TRBV6-1 and TRBJ2-1, with a tentative D call TRBD1 (6 bases). CDR3 size: 15 residues. Germline V gene lookup returns CDR1 MNHNS and CDR2 SASEGT. V lost 1 base, J lost 10 bases, and 17 bases lay in between. CDR3 DNA sequence: TGTGCCAGCAGTGAAGTTGTCAGGGGTACAAAGGAGCAGTTCTTC. This codes for CASSEVVRGTKEQFF.

V usage is TRBV7-2 and J usage is TRBJ1-2; D may be TRBD1 (5 bases). The ends were cut back, 3 bases at V and 4 bases at J, with 9 bases in the middle. The V gene's germline CDR1 is SGHTA and CDR2 FQGNSA. The CDR3 runs 13 residues. CDR3 loop: CASSLGGTYGYTF. CDR3 nucleotides: TGTGCCAGCAGCTTGGGGGGAACCTATGGCTACACCTTC.

The chain has TRBV27 and TRBJ1-6, with D possibly matching TRBD1 (6 bases). The CDR3 consists of 16 residues. V was shortened by 6 bases and J by 0 bases, with 12 bases between the two germline ends. Looked up from germline, CDR1 is MNHEY and CDR2 is SMNVEV (reference sequence). The CDR3 sequence: CASRITGSSYNSPLHF. In DNA, the CDR3 is TGTGCCAGCAGGATAACAGGGAGCTCCTATAATTCACCCCTCCACTTT.

This clone was detected ten times or more. The chain is built from TRBV10-2 and TRBJ1-2; maybe TRBD1 (5 bases). This CDR3 comprises 13 residues. Deletions cut 3 bases from V and 7 bases from J, with 12 bases between. CDR1 and CDR2 (germline): WSHSY, SAAADI. The DNA of the CDR3 is TGCGCCAGCAGTGATGGGGGGTTGCGTGGCTACACCTTC. Its protein is CASSDGGLRGYTF.

This chain joins TRBV15 and TRBJ2-7; 9 positions match TRBD1. V was pared by 1 base and J by 2 bases, with 12 bases of the junction left unmatched. The CDR3 is 18 amino acids. CDR1 is LNHNV and CDR2 is YYDKDF in the germline V gene (reference sequence). CDR3 amino acids: CATSRGDRDLSWPYEQYF. CDR3 coding DNA: TGTGCCACCAGCAGAGGGGACAGGGATTTAAGTTGGCCCTACGAGCAGTACTTC.

The chain joins TRBV15 to TRBJ2-1; 7 nucleotides align to TRBD1. After removal of 6 bases from V and 9 bases from J, the junction contained 17 bases not matched to a gene. The CDR3 sequence is 16 residues long. Germline V lookup: CDR1 LNHNV, CDR2 YYDKDF (reference sequence). CDR3 in DNA: TGTGCCACCAGAGCCCGTCCAGGGGGAACGGGGAGTGAGCAGTTCTTC. Translating it yields CATRARPGGTGSEQFF.

The chain uses TRBV14 and TRBJ2-7; possible D gene TRBD2, 5 bases. Germline values: CDR1 SGHDN, CDR2 FVKESK. Deletions cut 3 bases from V and 1 base from J, with 10 bases between. The CDR3 runs to 14 residues. CDR3 nucleotides: TGTGCCAGCAGCCACCCAGCGGAATCCTACGAGCAGTACTTC. The encoded protein is CASSHPAESYEQYF.

The J gene is TRBJ1-2, the V gene TRBV28; 8 bases are a match to TRBD1. With V trimmed by 5 bases and J by 8 bases, 10 bases remained unmatched. The CDR3 extends over 14 amino acids. The germline V gene has CDR1 MDHEN and CDR2 SYDVKM. The CDR3 here is CASSLLDRGWGYTF. DNA of the CDR3: TGTGCCAGCAGTCTTCTTGACAGGGGCTGGGGCTACACCTTC.

This clone was seen more than once but under ten times. V gene TRBV4-3 combines with J gene TRBJ2-3; 10 nucleotides align to TRBD2. This CDR3 has 16 residues. The junction had 5 bases not matched to a gene; V was cut back by 2 bases and J by 3 bases. Germline lookup yields CDR1 LGHNA and CDR2 YSLEER. The CDR3 DNA reads TGCGCCAGCAGCCAAAGAACTAGCGGGGTTACAGATACGCAGTATTTT. Translating it yields CASSQRTSGVTDTQYF.

The rearrangement links TRBV30 to TRBJ1-6; 9 bases align to TRBD1. There are 13 residues in the CDR3. Looked up from germline, CDR1 is GTSNPN and CDR2 is SVGIG (reference sequence). J gave up 10 bases and V 4 bases, and 5 bases lay outside the gene matches. CDR3 amino acids: CAWTGQGRSPLHF. The CDR3 region has the DNA TGTGCCTGGACGGGACAGGGACGCTCACCCCTCCACTTT.

The CDR3 protein is CASSERWQGVNEQFF. The CDR3 bases are TGTGCCAGCAGTGAACGTTGGCAGGGGGTAAATGAGCAGTTCTTC. The gene calls are TRBV6-1 and TRBJ2-1; TRBD1 matches 7 bases. The trim removed 2 bases at V and 7 bases at J, leaving 8 bases unmatched. The CDR3 runs to 15 residues. Germline values: CDR1 MNHNS, CDR2 SASEGT.